The 25 T cell receptor beta chains given below trace back to one sample, sequenced in a study of cytomegalovirus exposure and HLA in healthy donors. The PCR made use of 60 Vbeta and 13 Jbeta primers. Using immunoSEQ multiplex PCR, the repertoire was profiled, and TCRdb retains in-frame clones only, with some absent. Among 60,000 to 75,000 clones listed, 79% were seen once. Sequencing was performed on PBMCs. The receptor source for this set is a woman aged 25 to 39 in good health and CMV-seronegative.

The rearrangement uses TRBV29-1 and TRBJ2-3; TRBD2 agrees at 8 bases. CDR1 and CDR2 (germline): SQVTM, ANQGSEA. After removal of 2 bases from V and 10 bases from J, the junction contained 14 bases not matched to a gene. This CDR3 spans 15 amino acids. The CDR3 DNA reads TGCAGCGTTGAAATGGAGGGACTAGTATTGTCGGCGCAGTATTTT. This encodes CSVEMEGLVLSAQYF.

Here the CDR3 reads CAISPGQQNTGELFF. CDR3 nucleotide sequence: TGTGCCATCAGTCCGGGACAGCAGAACACCGGGGAGCTGTTTTTT. V is TRBV10-3 and J is TRBJ2-2; 7 bases map to TRBD1. The CDR3 length is 15 residues. The germline CDR1 and CDR2 sequences are ENHRY and SYGVKD. V shed 5 bases and J 1 base; nucleotides not matched to a gene: 4.

This sequence joins TRBV11-2 and TRBJ2-7; D possibly matches TRBD1 or TRBD2 (5 bases each). Germline V CDR1 and CDR2: SGHAT, FQNNGV. Trimming left V 5 bases short and J 7 bases short, with 15 bases between. The CDR3 length is 13 residues. This chain's CDR3 is CASSHRDPGEQYV. The CDR3 region has the DNA TGTGCCAGCAGCCACCGGGACCCGGGGGAGCAGTACGTC.

The chain couples TRBV7-7 to TRBJ2-7, with 9 bases fitting TRBD2. J was trimmed by 3 bases and V by 5 bases; bases with no gene match: 5. Germline loops: CDR1 SSHAT, CDR2 FNYEAQ (reference sequence). The CDR3 is made up of 14 amino acids. The CDR3 bases are TGTGCCAGCAGCGAAGGGCGGGGGGGCTACGAGCAGTACTTC. Amino acids: CASSEGRGGYEQYF.

The V and J genes are TRBV5-4 and TRBJ1-1; D is undetermined. V was pared by 4 bases and J by 0 bases, with 13 bases between. The CDR3 runs 15 residues. Germline CDR1 reads SGHNT; CDR2 reads YYREEE (reference sequence). The CDR3 DNA is TGTGCCAGCAGCCAACCCTCTGAGCTGAACACTGAAGCTTTCTTT. As protein: CASSQPSELNTEAFF.

This clone occurred once. V is TRBV11-2 and J is TRBJ1-1; TRBD1 agrees at 7 bases. Germline V CDR1 and CDR2: SGHAT, FQNNGV. The CDR3 is 15 amino acids. V lost 5 bases to trimming and J lost 1 base; unmatched junction nucleotides: 7. The CDR3 nucleotides are TGTGCCAGCAGCCCCCGACAGGGCGGGAACACTGAAGCTTTCTTT. Translation gives CASSPRQGGNTEAFF.

CDR3 amino acids: CASSLDDWTGNTEAFF. For the CDR3, the DNA is TGTGCCAGCAGCTTAGATGATTGGACAGGGAACACTGAAGCTTTCTTT. This rearrangement joins TRBV11-3 to TRBJ1-1, with 7 positions matching TRBD1. Germline V gene data show CDR1 as SGHNT and CDR2 as YENEEA. This CDR3 has 16 amino acids. With V trimmed by 0 bases and J by 1 base, 5 bases remained unmatched. The entire variable domain, with the rest obtained from reference TRBV11-3 and TRBJ1-1, is as follows: EAGVVQSPRYKIIEKKQPVAFWCNPISGHNTLYWYLQNLGQGPELLIRYENEEAVDDSQLPKDRFSAERLKGVDSTLKIQPAELGDSAVYLCASSLDDWTGNTEAFFGQGTRLTVV.

The chain is built from TRBV30 and TRBJ1-4; no reliable D call. Germline V lookup: CDR1 GTSNPN, CDR2 SVGIG (reference sequence). The CDR3 has 12 amino acids. V was pared by 0 bases and J by 7 bases, with 6 bases between. CDR3 sequence (DNA): TGTGCCTGGAGTGTCGTTTCTGAAAAACTGTTTTTT. This translates into CAWSVVSEKLFF.

This clone has just a few counts. This chain connects TRBV19 to TRBJ2-3, with TRBD2 matching over 9 bases. This CDR3 is built from 17 residues. The V segment lost 3 bases and the J segment 6 bases; nucleotides outside the gene matches: 13. The germline CDR1 and CDR2 sequences are LNHDA and SQIVND (reference sequence). The CDR3 region has the DNA TGTGCCAGTAGTATCCTGGATGGGCGGGGGGGCCAGGATACGCAGTATTTT. Residues: CASSILDGRGGQDTQYF.

The rearrangement links TRBV10-3 to TRBJ2-5, with D possibly being TRBD2 (6 bases). The CDR3 runs to 14 residues. Trimming removed 6 bases at V and 5 bases at J, with 16 bases between. The germline V gene encodes CDR1 ENHRY and CDR2 SYGVKD. CDR3 amino acids: CAIRPGESRETQYF. The DNA of the CDR3 is TGTGCCATCAGGCCGGGAGAGAGTCGGGAGACCCAGTACTTC.

This chain links TRBV6-1 with TRBJ1-1; TRBD1 matches 9 bases. Per germline, CDR1 MNHNS and CDR2 SASEGT. Trimming removed 6 bases from V and 6 bases from J; junction bases left unmatched: 11. CDR3 length: 15 residues. In DNA form, the CDR3 reads TGTGCCAGCAGGAGGGACCTACAGGGGGCTCCTGAAGCTTTCTTT. Protein sequence: CASRRDLQGAPEAFF.

The J gene is TRBJ2-2, the V gene TRBV18, with D hard to call. This CDR3 spans 13 amino acids. Germline-derived CDR1 and CDR2 are KGHSH and LQKENI. Trimming stripped 5 bases from V and 0 bases from J, with 4 bases between. CDR3 sequence reads: CASSSTNTGELFF. The CDR3 bases are TGTGCCAGCTCATCTACGAACACCGGGGAGCTGTTTTTT.

This clone has only a few counts. V and J are TRBV2 and TRBJ2-7, with TRBD1 matching 8 bases. Germline values: CDR1 SNHLY, CDR2 FYNNEI. The CDR3 has 13 amino acids. V lost 8 bases, J lost 0 bases, and 3 bases stayed unmatched. The CDR3 DNA reads TGTGCCAGCGGGGACAGGTTCTCCTACGAGCAGTACGTC. Translating it yields CASGDRFSYEQYV.

The J gene is TRBJ2-5, the V gene TRBV2; D is uncertain. The CDR3 loop spans 11 amino acids. The germline V gene has CDR1 SNHLY and CDR2 FYNNEI. Trimming took 7 bases from V and 3 from J, leaving 6 bases between them. As DNA, the CDR3 is TGTGCCAGCAAAATAAAAGAGACCCAGTACTTC. This gives the protein CASKIKETQYF.

The chain carries TRBV27 and TRBJ2-7, with D hard to call. The CDR3 contains 14 residues. CDR1 and CDR2 from the germline V gene are MNHEY and SMNVEV (reference sequence). The V and J ends lost 6 bases and 2 bases respectively, with 14 bases between them. As DNA, the CDR3 is TGTGCCAGCAGCCTAGGTGCGTCCACCTACGAGCAGTACTTC. Protein sequence: CASSLGASTYEQYF.

This chain links TRBV12-5 with TRBJ1-1; TRBD1 aligns across 7 bases. The germline gives CDR1 LGHNT, CDR2 FRNRAP. This CDR3 is 14 amino acids long. Losses at the gene ends were 7 bases for V and 1 base for J; bases not matched to a gene: 6. As DNA, the CDR3 is TGTGCTAGTGCAACGAGGGGGCGGAACACTGAAGCTTTCTTT. Translated: CASATRGRNTEAFF.

The chain joins TRBV11-2 to TRBJ1-1; 8 positions match TRBD1. The V segment lost 5 bases and the J segment 9 bases; nucleotides outside the gene matches: 23. Germline-derived CDR1 and CDR2 are SGHAT and FQNNGV. The CDR3 loop spans 18 amino acids. CDR3 sequence: CASSPRTGRVGDLGKAFF. Written as DNA, the CDR3 is TGTGCCAGCAGCCCTCGGACAGGGCGTGTGGGGGATCTGGGGAAAGCTTTCTTT.

The chain links TRBV7-9 to TRBJ1-2, with TRBD1 identical over 7 bases. The CDR3 is made up of 16 amino acids. J was trimmed by 0 bases and V by 1 base; bases with no gene match: 5. CDR1 is SEHNR, CDR2 FQNEAQ, per germline (reference sequence). The CDR3: CASSLEGAYTNYGYTF. CDR3 DNA sequence: TGTGCCAGCAGCTTAGAGGGGGCATATACTAACTATGGCTACACCTTC.

The chain couples TRBV5-8 to TRBJ2-3, with D perhaps TRBD2 (6 bases). V was trimmed by 3 bases and J by 4 bases, leaving 12 bases between them. CDR1 is SGHTS, CDR2 YDEGEE, per germline. This CDR3 region has 14 residues. CDR3 nucleotide sequence: TGTGCCAGCAGCTCGGGGGATGGTGCAGATACGCAGTATTTT. Amino acid sequence: CASSSGDGADTQYF.

V usage is TRBV7-2 and J usage is TRBJ1-2, with a weak D call TRBD1 (6 bases). Germline CDR1 reads SGHTA; CDR2 reads FQGNSA. CDR3 length equals 13 residues. Trimming stripped 5 bases from V and 3 bases from J, with 10 bases between. Written as DNA, the CDR3 is TGTGCCAGCAGCCCACAGGGTGACTATGGCTACACCTTC. Translating it yields CASSPQGDYGYTF.

This chain joins TRBV19 and TRBJ1-4; TRBD1 agrees at 9 bases. CDR3 length equals 17 residues. In germline, CDR1 is LNHDA, CDR2 SQIVND (reference sequence). Losses at the gene ends were 6 bases for V and 3 bases for J; bases not matched to a gene: 11. The DNA for the CDR3 is TGTGCCAGTAGGTCCGGGACAGGGAGGCAGCCTAATGAAAAACTGTTTTTT. Protein sequence: CASRSGTGRQPNEKLFF.

J is TRBJ1-6 and V is TRBV5-4; tentatively, D is TRBD1 (6 bases). Looked up from germline, CDR1 is SGHNT and CDR2 is YYREEE (reference sequence). The CDR3 is made up of 15 amino acids. Trimming pared 0 bases from V and 10 bases from J, leaving 14 bases between. The CDR3 nucleotides are TGTGCCAGCAGCTTGGGGGGCAGGGGTGGATCACCCCTCCACTTT. Protein sequence: CASSLGGRGGSPLHF.

The table lists this clone with a count of one. One end of the junction does not line up with germline, which may come from a read error. V and J are TRBV15 and TRBJ2-1; TRBD2 is a possible D gene (6 bases). CDR1 LNHNV and CDR2 YYDKDF come from the germline V gene (reference sequence). The CDR3 length is 15 residues. CDR3 sequence: CATSRERVDYNEQFF. CDR3 DNA sequence: TGTGCCACCAGCCGAGAGCGGGTAGACTACAATGAGCAGTTCTTC.

In its sample, this clone was seen once. One end of the junction varies from germline; a read error may be responsible. J is TRBJ2-1 and V is TRBV7-9, with D possibly matching TRBD2 (5 bases). Germline CDR1 reads SEHNR; CDR2 reads FQNEAQ (reference sequence). The CDR3 sequence is 12 residues long. CDR3 in DNA: TGTGCCAGCACCTTACTAGAACATGAGCAGTTCTTC. Amino acid sequence: CASTLLEHEQFF.

The V call is TRBV4-3, the J call TRBJ1-1; TRBD1 is a possible D gene (5 bases). V was trimmed by 4 bases and J by 3 bases, leaving 6 bases between them. Germline assignment: CDR1 LGHNA and CDR2 YSLEER. This CDR3 has 12 residues. The CDR3 region has the DNA TGCGCCAGCAGCCTAGGGGACACTGAAGCTTTCTTT. This encodes CASSLGDTEAFF.